This TCR beta chain was found in a study of blood T cell repertoires in COVID-19. About the research overall: From the United States, Italy and Spain came samples of acute and convalescent COVID-19. PBMCs, B-cell-depleted T cells, or T cells provided the cDNA or gDNA that made up the material.

Original data processing: Amplifying reference gene primers gave estimates of nucleated cell counts. The method was immunoSEQ multiplex PCR; TCRdb's version includes in-frame clones alone and lacks a portion of them. The D gene and trimming were derived from the DNA, and the V and J assignments and clone size from that table. This sample carries approximately 210,000 clones, about 91% of them seen once, and the ten largest clones take around 4.8%. Sample: peripheral blood. The receptor was derived from a woman in her forties with acute or convalescent COVID-19.

The CDR3 region is CASSWSGQGSVNSPLHF. The CDR3 nucleotides read TGCGCCAGCAGCTGGTCTGGACAGGGGTCGGTAAATTCACCCCTCCACTTT. The J gene is TRBJ1-6, the V gene TRBV5-1; 9 nucleotides match TRBD1. The CDR3 extends over 17 amino acids. Per germline, CDR1 SGHRS and CDR2 YFSETQ. Trimming at V came to 3 bases and at J to 7 bases, leaving 11 bases not matched to a gene.